This T cell receptor (beta chain) was recorded in a study of CD8 T cells in Susac syndrome (dated by TCRdb to between 2017 and 2020). With respect to the entire study: Whether CD8+ T cell activation and differentiation in Susac syndrome was antigen driven was tested using repertoire sequencing.

Overall study outcomes, separate from this receptor: The number of individuals in the TCR sequencing and HLA analysis was acknowledged as relatively small.

With respect to this clonotype: There is no known antigen for this receptor. No quality values exist for individual bases; no much larger clone is one base distant.

RNA was extracted using the RNeasy kit, and about 0.45 to 1 microgram was reverse transcribed with random hexamers. The immunoSEQ multiplex PCR assay, which covers 54 Vbeta and 13 Jbeta segments, was used to amplify TCR beta CDR3 regions. To correct PCR amplification bias, a synthetic template baseline was used for both primer optimization and computational correction. The study's processing was this. Only productive sequences were kept, with reads annotated to V, D and J genes according to IMGT and analyzed in immunoSEQ Analyzer. Clonality was calculated as one minus the Shannon entropy normalized by log2 of the number of productive unique sequences. Public and private clones were assessed among the 100 most prevalent clones of each patient and control. Susac-specific clones were defined as absent from healthy and MS cohorts, over a thousand published viral clones and other ImmuneACCESS disease sequences. The public sequencing data were trimmed at Q25 with fastp and processed into clonotypes with MiXCR by TCRdb, which kept only in-frame beta chains. Duplicate CDR3 protein sequences are folded into a single record with the most common DNA and genes. TCRdb, rather than the study authors, made the V and J calls. Here the sample has around 77,000 distinct CDR3 sequences; roughly 95% occur a single time. In total, the top ten clones hold more than 0.09% of the sample.

Peripheral blood CD8+ and CD4+ T cells from healthy donors, Susac syndrome patients and multiple sclerosis patients were profiled by high-throughput TCR beta sequencing. The multiple sclerosis controls were treatment-naive patients whose relapsing-remitting disease, either stable or active, fulfilled the revised McDonald criteria. Bulk CD8+ and CD4+ T cells were purified by magnetic negative isolation, whereas CD8+ TEMRA cells were enriched by FACS. Blood was collected in EDTA tubes and processed within 24 hours, with PBMCs isolated through density gradient centrifugation. PBMCs destined for TCR sequencing were cryopreserved in liquid nitrogen and later thawed in a 37 °C water bath. Purity of sorted or isolated CD4+, CD8+ and CD8+ TEMRA cells was at least 90%. CDR1 and CDR2 are read off the germline V gene (reference sequence) as DFQATT and SNEGSKA. From the cysteine through the phenylalanine, the CDR3 covers 14 amino acids. CDR3 DNA is the only sequence kept; it has 42 bases, read in frame from the first base. V lost 3 bases and J lost 2 bases, and the count of bases not matched to a germline gene is 4.

This receptor chain uses TRBV20-1 and TRBJ2-7; TRBD2 lines up with 10 middle nucleotides. The clonotype was recovered from a human donor with multiple sclerosis. The sequenced sample consisted of CD4+ T cells from PBMCs. The CDR3 has the sequence CSASGLAVTYEQYF. The nucleotide sequence reads as follows: TGCAGTGCTAGTGGACTAGCGGTTACCTACGAGCAGTACTTC.